A selection of T cell receptor beta chains follows, all from one sample in a study of blood T cells in healthy people across ages. TCRdb independently ran MiXCR on the 5' RACE reads; one entry per CDR3 protein. The repertoire holds 1,800,000 or so distinct CDR3 sequences, with roughly 43% as singletons. The sequenced sample consisted of blood. Source of these receptors: a human donor in good health. The CDR3 runs from the conserved cysteine through the conserved F or W. D genes are given only for firm matches. Only part of the rows carry a size: once, few, many, or a class if the clone is expanded.

V gene: TRBV10-3; D gene: .; clone size: .; J gene: TRBJ1-3; CDR3 protein: CAISESPSFNTIYF; CDR3 DNA: TGTGCCATCAGTGAGTCCCCATCCTTCAACACCATATATTTT
V gene: TRBV5-1; D gene: .; clone size: .; J gene: TRBJ1-1; CDR3 protein: CASSWKETNTEAFF; CDR3 DNA: TGCGCCAGCAGCTGGAAGGAAACGAACACTGAAGCTTTCTTT
V gene: TRBV25-1; D gene: .; clone size: .; J gene: TRBJ1-1; CDR3 protein: CASSEFGRDQAFF; CDR3 DNA: TGTGCCAGCAGTGAATTTGGGAGGGACCAAGCTTTCTTT
V gene: TRBV11-2; D gene: .; clone size: .; J gene: TRBJ2-6; CDR3 protein: CASSPRVPTSGANVLTF; CDR3 DNA: TGTGCCAGCAGCCCCCGAGTACCCACCTCTGGGGCCAACGTCCTGACTTTC
V gene: TRBV20-1; D gene: .; clone size: .; J gene: TRBJ1-4; CDR3 protein: CSASQGSGEKLFF; CDR3 DNA: TGCAGTGCTAGTCAGGGTTCGGGAGAAAAACTGTTTTTT
V gene: TRBV5-1; D gene: .; clone size: once; J gene: TRBJ2-3; CDR3 protein: CASSFRATSTDTQYF; CDR3 DNA: TGCGCCAGCAGCTTTAGGGCGACTAGCACAGATACGCAGTATTTT
V gene: TRBV29-1; D gene: .; clone size: .; J gene: TRBJ1-2; CDR3 protein: CSVEPRGGNGYTF; CDR3 DNA: TGCAGCGTTGAGCCCCGGGGGGGGAATGGCTACACCTTC
V gene: TRBV29-1; D gene: .; clone size: few; J gene: TRBJ2-4; CDR3 protein: CSVAQAGAKNIQYF; CDR3 DNA: TGCAGCGTTGCCCAGGCGGGAGCCAAAAACATTCAGTACTTC
V gene: TRBV2; D gene: TRBD1; clone size: .; J gene: TRBJ2-5; CDR3 protein: CASSPGTGGIQYF; CDR3 DNA: TGTGCCAGCAGTCCCGGGACAGGGGGCATCCAGTACTTC
V gene: TRBV7-2; D gene: .; clone size: few; J gene: TRBJ2-1; CDR3 protein: CASSAGRTDEQFF; CDR3 DNA: TGTGCCAGCAGCGCGGGCCGTACGGATGAGCAGTTCTTC
V gene: TRBV7-9; D gene: .; clone size: few; J gene: TRBJ2-5; CDR3 protein: CASSLSSEQETQYF; CDR3 DNA: TGTGCCAGCAGCTTAAGTTCAGAGCAAGAGACCCAGTACTTC
V gene: TRBV7-2; D gene: .; clone size: few; J gene: TRBJ2-7; CDR3 protein: CASSLTSGEYEQYF; CDR3 DNA: TGTGCCAGCAGCTTAACATCAGGGGAATACGAGCAGTACTTC
V gene: TRBV5-1; D gene: .; clone size: .; J gene: TRBJ1-2; CDR3 protein: CASSLGAIAAPSGYGYTF; CDR3 DNA: TGCGCCAGCAGCTTAGGGGCGATCGCGGCCCCTTCAGGGTATGGCTACACCTTC
V gene: TRBV10-2; D gene: .; clone size: .; J gene: TRBJ2-7; CDR3 protein: CATSLYNNEQYF; CDR3 DNA: TGCGCCACTTCCTTATACAACAACGAGCAGTACTTC
V gene: TRBV20-1; D gene: .; clone size: .; J gene: TRBJ2-1; CDR3 protein: CSAREGGGGGSYNEQFF; CDR3 DNA: TGCAGTGCTAGAGAAGGGGGCGGGGGAGGCTCCTACAATGAGCAGTTCTTC
V gene: TRBV20-1; D gene: .; clone size: .; J gene: TRBJ2-5; CDR3 protein: CSARASITGQETQYF; CDR3 DNA: TGCAGTGCTAGAGCAAGCATCACAGGGCAAGAGACCCAGTACTTC
V gene: TRBV5-1; D gene: .; clone size: .; J gene: TRBJ2-7; CDR3 protein: CASSLPSGGVSYEQYF; CDR3 DNA: TGCGCCAGCAGCCTACCTAGTGGGGGCGTCTCCTACGAGCAGTACTTC
V gene: TRBV29-1; D gene: TRBD1; clone size: .; J gene: TRBJ1-2; CDR3 protein: CSVRNPTGDGYTF; CDR3 DNA: TGCAGCGTTCGGAATCCTACAGGGGACGGCTACACCTTC
V gene: TRBV2; D gene: TRBD2; clone size: .; J gene: TRBJ2-4; CDR3 protein: CASKRDQENIQYF; CDR3 DNA: TGTGCCAGCAAGCGGGACCAAGAGAACATTCAGTACTTC
V gene: TRBV2; D gene: TRBD1; clone size: .; J gene: TRBJ1-4; CDR3 protein: CASSLRDRGKLFF; CDR3 DNA: TGTGCCAGCAGTCTAAGGGACAGGGGAAAACTGTTTTTT